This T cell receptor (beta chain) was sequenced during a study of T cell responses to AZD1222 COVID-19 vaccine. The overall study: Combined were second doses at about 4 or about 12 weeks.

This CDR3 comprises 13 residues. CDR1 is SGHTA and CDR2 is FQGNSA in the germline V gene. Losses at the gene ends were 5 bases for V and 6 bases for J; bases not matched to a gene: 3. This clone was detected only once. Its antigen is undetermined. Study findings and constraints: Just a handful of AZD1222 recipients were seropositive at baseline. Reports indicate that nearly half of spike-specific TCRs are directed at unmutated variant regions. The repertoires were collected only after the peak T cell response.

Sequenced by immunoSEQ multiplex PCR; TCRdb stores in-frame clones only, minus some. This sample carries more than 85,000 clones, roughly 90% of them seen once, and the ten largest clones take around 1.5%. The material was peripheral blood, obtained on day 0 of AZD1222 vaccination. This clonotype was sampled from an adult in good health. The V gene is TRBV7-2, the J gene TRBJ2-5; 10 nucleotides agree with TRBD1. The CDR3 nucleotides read TGTGCCAGCAGCGGACAGGGGGGGCAGACCCAGTACTTC. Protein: CASSGQGGQTQYF.